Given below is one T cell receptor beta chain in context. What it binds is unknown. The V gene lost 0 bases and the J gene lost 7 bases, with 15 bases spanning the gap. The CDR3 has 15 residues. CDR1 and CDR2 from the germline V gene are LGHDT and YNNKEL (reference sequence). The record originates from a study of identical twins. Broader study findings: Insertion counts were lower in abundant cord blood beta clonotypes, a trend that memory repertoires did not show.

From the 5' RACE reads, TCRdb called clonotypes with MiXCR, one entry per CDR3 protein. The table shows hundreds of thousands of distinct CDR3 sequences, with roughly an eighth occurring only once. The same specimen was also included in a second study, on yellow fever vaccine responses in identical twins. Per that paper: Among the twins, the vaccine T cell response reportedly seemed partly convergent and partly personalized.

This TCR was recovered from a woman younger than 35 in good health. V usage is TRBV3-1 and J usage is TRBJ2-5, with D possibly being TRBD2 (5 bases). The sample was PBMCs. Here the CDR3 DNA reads TGTGCCAGCAGCCAAGATCTTTGGCGGCGGGCGACCCAGTACTTC. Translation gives CASSQDLWRRATQYF.